A selection of T cell receptor beta chains follows, all from one sample in a study of blood T cell repertoires in COVID-19. The assay was immunoSEQ multiplex PCR, and TCRdb's table has in-frame clones only and misses some. The table lists roughly 68,000 clones, approximately 90% of them singletons. The sample was peripheral blood. Receptors were obtained from a woman older than 75 with active COVID-19. The CDR3 runs from the conserved cysteine through the conserved F or W. The order of the fields is J gene, V gene, CDR3 protein.

j_gene: TRBJ2-6
v_gene: TRBV18
CDR3aa: CASSFPQGAGANVLTF

j_gene: TRBJ2-1
v_gene: TRBV2
CDR3aa: CASSTQVPRYNEQFF

j_gene: TRBJ2-1
v_gene: TRBV7-2
CDR3aa: CASSSKGGDWGGYEQFF

j_gene: TRBJ2-7
v_gene: TRBV5-1
CDR3aa: CASSLVGAGSYEQYF

j_gene: TRBJ2-1
v_gene: TRBV6-1
CDR3aa: CASSDRGYNEQFF

j_gene: TRBJ2-1
v_gene: TRBV6-4
CDR3aa: CASHHLAGGYNEQFF

j_gene: TRBJ1-5
v_gene: TRBV19
CDR3aa: CASRPTTGRNQPQHF

j_gene: TRBJ2-1
v_gene: TRBV16
CDR3aa: CASSPLMTGMEQFF

j_gene: TRBJ1-4
v_gene: TRBV24-1
CDR3aa: CATSDGQGANEKLFF

j_gene: TRBJ2-2
v_gene: TRBV24-1
CDR3aa: CATSDLTRSRGSGELFF

j_gene: TRBJ2-1
v_gene: TRBV9
CDR3aa: CASSGDRGPNNEQFF

j_gene: TRBJ2-1
v_gene: TRBV15
CDR3aa: CATSSWGGYNEQFF

j_gene: TRBJ2-3
v_gene: TRBV7-2
CDR3aa: CASSPLAGGLTDTQYF

j_gene: TRBJ1-4
v_gene: TRBV25-1
CDR3aa: CASRQGQANEKLFF

j_gene: TRBJ1-5
v_gene: TRBV10-3
CDR3aa: CAISGDRYSNQPQHF

j_gene: TRBJ2-2
v_gene: TRBV7-2
CDR3aa: CASSAGTGGGGELFF

j_gene: TRBJ2-3
v_gene: TRBV5-5
CDR3aa: CASSMPSAGGNTDTQYF

j_gene: TRBJ1-4
v_gene: TRBV27
CDR3aa: CASSPGGVGEKLFF

j_gene: TRBJ2-2
v_gene: TRBV29-1
CDR3aa: CSVDRGSKNTGELFF

j_gene: TRBJ2-7
v_gene: TRBV12-1
CDR3aa: CASSFAGTGETSGSDEQYF

j_gene: TRBJ2-3
v_gene: TRBV5-1
CDR3aa: CASSHGLAGGPSTDTQYF

j_gene: TRBJ2-1
v_gene: TRBV12-2
CDR3aa: CASRQNDLVKASNEQFF

j_gene: TRBJ2-3
v_gene: TRBV5-6
CDR3aa: CASTSRGGFGTDTQYF

j_gene: TRBJ2-7
v_gene: TRBV3-1/TRBV3-2
CDR3aa: CASSQGGAAYEQYF

j_gene: TRBJ1-2
v_gene: TRBV27
CDR3aa: CASSYGIDYGYTF

j_gene: TRBJ1-1
v_gene: TRBV18
CDR3aa: CASSPEAVNTEAFF

j_gene: TRBJ2-1
v_gene: TRBV4-2
CDR3aa: CASSQNSGGEYNEQFF

j_gene: TRBJ1-3
v_gene: TRBV5-1
CDR3aa: CASSLGGQRGNTIYF

j_gene: TRBJ1-5
v_gene: TRBV10-3
CDR3aa: CAISDERAGQPQHF

j_gene: TRBJ1-1
v_gene: TRBV19
CDR3aa: CASSIPDRGWTEAFF

j_gene: TRBJ2-4
v_gene: TRBV6-2/TRBV6-3
CDR3aa: CASSQPGLAGGIQYF

j_gene: TRBJ2-1
v_gene: TRBV7-6
CDR3aa: CASSLRVAGTTNEQFF

j_gene: TRBJ2-5
v_gene: TRBV9
CDR3aa: CASSVGQQETQYF

j_gene: TRBJ2-5
v_gene: TRBV15
CDR3aa: CATSRDRGGGETQYF

j_gene: TRBJ2-1
v_gene: TRBV7-9
CDR3aa: CASSLAASGNEQFF

j_gene: TRBJ1-6
v_gene: TRBV6-5
CDR3aa: CASSYSERGLSSPLHF

j_gene: TRBJ1-2
v_gene: TRBV9
CDR3aa: CASSPQAGQHYGYTF

j_gene: TRBJ1-5
v_gene: TRBV19
CDR3aa: CASSTWIWTGASNQPQHF

j_gene: TRBJ2-3
v_gene: TRBV7-9
CDR3aa: CASSHGQGTWFTDTQYF

j_gene: TRBJ1-4
v_gene: TRBV3-1/TRBV3-2
CDR3aa: CASSQFSRGATDEKLFF

j_gene: TRBJ2-3
v_gene: TRBV29-1
CDR3aa: CSVEAAGADTQYF

j_gene: TRBJ2-7
v_gene: TRBV19
CDR3aa: CASSMGTGGYEQYF

j_gene: TRBJ2-7
v_gene: TRBV28
CDR3aa: CASGPPGILLNEQYF

j_gene: TRBJ2-7
v_gene: TRBV7-8
CDR3aa: CASSRLGTTSYEQYF

j_gene: TRBJ2-5
v_gene: TRBV5-1
CDR3aa: CASSLNRVGETQYF

j_gene: TRBJ2-1
v_gene: TRBV12-3/TRBV12-4
CDR3aa: CASQGAVLYEQFF

j_gene: TRBJ1-2
v_gene: TRBV7-2
CDR3aa: CASSSTGGTNYGYTF

j_gene: TRBJ1-1
v_gene: TRBV7-2
CDR3aa: CASSINAGAGAEAFF

j_gene: TRBJ2-3
v_gene: TRBV9
CDR3aa: CASSVASGLTTDTQYF

j_gene: TRBJ2-7
v_gene: TRBV3-1/TRBV3-2
CDR3aa: CASSRGLAGAYEQYF

j_gene: TRBJ1-1
v_gene: TRBV28
CDR3aa: CASSRPGTGNTEAFF

j_gene: TRBJ1-3
v_gene: TRBV28
CDR3aa: CASSPSTGAVNTIYF

j_gene: TRBJ2-6
v_gene: TRBV7-8
CDR3aa: CASSLAFGGSGANVLTF

j_gene: TRBJ1-2
v_gene: TRBV18
CDR3aa: CASSPPTGAVYGYTF

j_gene: TRBJ2-3
v_gene: TRBV19
CDR3aa: CASSLPGTSVDTQYF